This T cell receptor beta chain was obtained from a study of cytomegalovirus exposure and HLA in healthy donors. Study results and caveats: Reportedly, cytomegalovirus status was diagnosed with high sensitivity and specificity.

Primers for the PCR totalled 60 Vbeta and 13 Jbeta. Libraries were prepared by immunoSEQ multiplex PCR; TCRdb keeps only in-frame clonotypes and omits some of them. Of about 200,000 clones listed, over 60% were seen once; the top ten hold about 1%. Remarks on this clone: Its antigen is still unknown.

The source material was PBMCs. The receptor was isolated from a woman aged 40 to 50 in good health and CMV-seronegative.

The CDR3 DNA follows: TGTGCCAGCAGCGCCCGGACAGGGTGGGGAAACACCATATATTTT. Protein: CASSARTGWGNTIYF. V usage is TRBV9 and J usage is TRBJ1-3; TRBD1 matches at 8 bases. Germline loops: CDR1 SGDLS, CDR2 YYNGEE. V lost 3 bases to trimming and J lost 4 bases; unmatched junction nucleotides: 6. This CDR3 region has 15 residues.